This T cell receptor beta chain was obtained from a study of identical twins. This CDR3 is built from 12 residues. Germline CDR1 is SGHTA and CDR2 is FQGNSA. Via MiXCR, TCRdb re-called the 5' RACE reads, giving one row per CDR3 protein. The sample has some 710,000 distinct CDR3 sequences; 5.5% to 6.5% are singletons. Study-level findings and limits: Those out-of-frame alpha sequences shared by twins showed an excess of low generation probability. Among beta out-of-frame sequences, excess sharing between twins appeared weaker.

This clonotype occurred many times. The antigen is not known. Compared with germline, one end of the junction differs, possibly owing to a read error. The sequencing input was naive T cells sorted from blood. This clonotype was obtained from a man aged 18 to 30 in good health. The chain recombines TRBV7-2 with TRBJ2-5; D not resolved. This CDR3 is CASSTGRETQYF. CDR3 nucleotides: TGCGCCAGCAGCACCGGACGGGAGACCCAGTACTTC.